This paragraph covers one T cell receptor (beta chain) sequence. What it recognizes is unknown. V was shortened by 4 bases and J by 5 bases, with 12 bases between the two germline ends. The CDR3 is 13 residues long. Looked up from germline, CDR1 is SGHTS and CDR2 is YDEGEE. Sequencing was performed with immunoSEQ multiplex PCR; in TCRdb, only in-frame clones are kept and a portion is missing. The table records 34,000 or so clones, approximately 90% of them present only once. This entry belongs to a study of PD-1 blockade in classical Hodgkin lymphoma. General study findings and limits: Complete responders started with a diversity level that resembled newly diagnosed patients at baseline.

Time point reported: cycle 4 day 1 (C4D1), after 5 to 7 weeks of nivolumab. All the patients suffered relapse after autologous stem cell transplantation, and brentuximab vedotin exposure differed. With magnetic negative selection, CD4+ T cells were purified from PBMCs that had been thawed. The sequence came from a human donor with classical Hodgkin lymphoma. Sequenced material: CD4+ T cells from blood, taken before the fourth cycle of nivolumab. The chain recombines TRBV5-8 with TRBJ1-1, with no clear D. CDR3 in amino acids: CASSQVGRTEAFF. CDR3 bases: TGTGCCAGCAGCCAGGTAGGGCGGACTGAAGCTTTCTTT.